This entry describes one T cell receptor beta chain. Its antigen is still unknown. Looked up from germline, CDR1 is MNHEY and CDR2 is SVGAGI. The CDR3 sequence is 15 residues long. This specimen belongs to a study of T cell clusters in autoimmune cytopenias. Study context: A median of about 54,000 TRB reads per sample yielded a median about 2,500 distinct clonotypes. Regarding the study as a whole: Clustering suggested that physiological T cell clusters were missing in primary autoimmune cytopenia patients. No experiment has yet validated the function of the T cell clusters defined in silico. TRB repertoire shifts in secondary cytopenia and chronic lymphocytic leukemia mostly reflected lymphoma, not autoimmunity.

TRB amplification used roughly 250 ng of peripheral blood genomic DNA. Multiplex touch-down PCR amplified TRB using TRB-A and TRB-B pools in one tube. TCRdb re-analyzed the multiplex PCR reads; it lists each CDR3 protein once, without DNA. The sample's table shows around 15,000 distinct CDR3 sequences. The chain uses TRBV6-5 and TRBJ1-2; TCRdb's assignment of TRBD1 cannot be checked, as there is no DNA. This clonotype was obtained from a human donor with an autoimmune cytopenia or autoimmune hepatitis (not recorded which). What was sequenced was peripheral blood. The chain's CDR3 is CASIQSTRSDYGYTF.